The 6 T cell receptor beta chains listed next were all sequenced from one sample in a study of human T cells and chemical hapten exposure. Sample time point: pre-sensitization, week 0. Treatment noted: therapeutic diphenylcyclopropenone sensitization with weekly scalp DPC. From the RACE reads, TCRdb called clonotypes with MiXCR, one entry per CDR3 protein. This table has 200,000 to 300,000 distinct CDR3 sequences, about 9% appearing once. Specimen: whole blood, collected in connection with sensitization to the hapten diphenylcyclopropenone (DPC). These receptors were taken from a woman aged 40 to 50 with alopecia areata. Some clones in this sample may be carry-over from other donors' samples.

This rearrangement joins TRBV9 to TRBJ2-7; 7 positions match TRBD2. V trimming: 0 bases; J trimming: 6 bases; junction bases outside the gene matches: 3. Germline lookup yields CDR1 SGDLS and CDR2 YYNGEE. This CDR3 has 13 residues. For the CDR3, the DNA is TGTGCCAGCAGCGTAGGGCCTAGCGGCGAGCAGTACTTC. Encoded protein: CASSVGPSGEQYF.

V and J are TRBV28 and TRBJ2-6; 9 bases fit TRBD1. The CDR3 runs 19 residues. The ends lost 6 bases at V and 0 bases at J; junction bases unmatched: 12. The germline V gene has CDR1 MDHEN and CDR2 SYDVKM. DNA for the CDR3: TGTGCCAGCAGCCCCCTCAGGACAGGGGACCTCTCTGGGGCCAACGTCCTGACTTTC. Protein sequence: CASSPLRTGDLSGANVLTF. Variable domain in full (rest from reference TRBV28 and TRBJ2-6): DVKVTQSSRYLVKRTGEKVFLECVQDMDHENMFWYRQDPGLGLRLIYFSYDVKMKEKGDIPEGYSVSREKKERFSLILESASTNQTSMYLCASSPLRTGDLSGANVLTFGAGSRLTVL.

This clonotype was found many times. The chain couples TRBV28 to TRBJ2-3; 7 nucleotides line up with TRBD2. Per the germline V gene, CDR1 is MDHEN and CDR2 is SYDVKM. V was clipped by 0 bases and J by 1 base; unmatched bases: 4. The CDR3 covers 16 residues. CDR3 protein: CASSLWVGGRTDTQYF. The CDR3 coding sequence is TGTGCCAGCAGTTTATGGGTGGGAGGGCGCACAGATACGCAGTATTTT.

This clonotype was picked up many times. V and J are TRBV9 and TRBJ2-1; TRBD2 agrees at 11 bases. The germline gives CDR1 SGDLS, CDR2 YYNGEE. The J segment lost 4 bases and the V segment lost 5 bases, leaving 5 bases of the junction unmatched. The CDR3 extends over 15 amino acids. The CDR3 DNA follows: TGTGCCAGCAGTTTGACTAGCGGGACGTACAATGAGCAGTTCTTC. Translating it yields CASSLTSGTYNEQFF.

The CDR3 loop reads CASTEAGAAYEQYF. CDR3 in DNA: TGTGCCAGCACCGAAGCGGGAGCAGCCTACGAGCAGTACTTC. The chain employs TRBV6-6 and TRBJ2-7, with 8 bases lining up with TRBD2. Germline CDR1 and CDR2: MNHNY and SVGAGI (reference sequence). With 7 bases clipped from V and 2 bases from J, the junction kept 7 bases outside the gene matches. The CDR3 is 14 amino acids.

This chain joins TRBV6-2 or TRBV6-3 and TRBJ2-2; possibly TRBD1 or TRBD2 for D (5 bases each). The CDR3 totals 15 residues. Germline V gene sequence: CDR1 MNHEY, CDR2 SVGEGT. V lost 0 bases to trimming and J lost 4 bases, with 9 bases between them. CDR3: CASSYSWGSTGELFF. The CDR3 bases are TGTGCCAGCAGTTACTCGTGGGGGAGCACCGGGGAGCTGTTTTTT.